This passage covers 28 T cell receptor beta chains from one sample sequenced in a study of blood T cell repertoires in COVID-19. Data came from immunoSEQ multiplex PCR; TCRdb stores just in-frame clones and leaves some out. This sample carries nearly 350,000 clones, 85% to 90% of them seen once, and the ten largest clones take approximately 7.4%. Material for sequencing was peripheral blood. The receptors stem from a woman in her 70s with COVID-19, enrolled during active disease.

The chain is built from TRBV20-1 and TRBJ2-1; 7 nucleotides align to TRBD1. Germline V lookup: CDR1 DFQATT, CDR2 SNEGSKA (reference sequence). The CDR3 has 11 residues. V lost 6 bases, J lost 7 bases, and 3 bases stayed unmatched. The CDR3 sequence: CSADRVNEQFF. The CDR3 region has the DNA TGCAGTGCAGACAGGGTAAATGAGCAGTTCTTC.

J is TRBJ1-3 and V is TRBV10-2, with TRBD1 as a possible D gene (5 bases). This CDR3 comprises 14 residues. Between the trimmed V and J ends, which lost 4 bases and 3 bases, there was a span of 10 bases. Germline V lookup: CDR1 WSHSY, CDR2 SAAADI. The CDR3 is CASSAARDGNTIYF. Written as DNA, the CDR3 is TGCGCCAGCAGTGCGGCCAGGGATGGAAACACCATATATTTT.

This chain joins TRBV2 and TRBJ1-2; TRBD1 matches at 8 bases. The J segment lost 0 bases and the V segment lost 3 bases, leaving 9 bases of the junction unmatched. The CDR3 spans 17 residues. CDR1 and CDR2 from the germline V gene are SNHLY and FYNNEI. The CDR3, as DNA: TGTGCCAGCAGTGACCGACAGGGGAGAGGAGCTAACTATGGCTACACCTTC. As protein: CASSDRQGRGANYGYTF.

The rearrangement joins TRBV7-2 to TRBJ2-6, with D unclear. V was clipped by 4 bases and J by 0 bases, with 10 bases between them. CDR1 is SGHTA and CDR2 is FQGNSA in the germline V gene. The CDR3 is 16 amino acids. CDR3 nucleotides: TGTGCCAGCAGCTACCCTACCCTCTCTGGGGCCAACGTCCTGACTTTC. Translating gives CASSYPTLSGANVLTF.

This chain uses TRBV18 with TRBJ2-3; D is unclear. Trimming took 2 bases from V and 0 from J, leaving 12 bases between them. The CDR3 totals 16 residues. CDR1 KGHSH and CDR2 LQKENI come from the germline V gene. In DNA, the CDR3 is TGTGCCAGCTCACCAAACGTTGAGAGTAGCACAGATACGCAGTATTTT. It translates to CASSPNVESSTDTQYF.

The chain uses TRBV9 and TRBJ2-3, with a possible D match to TRBD2 (7 bases). The CDR3 runs 16 residues. V lost 0 bases to trimming and J lost 5 bases, with 16 bases between them. Germline lookup yields CDR1 SGDLS and CDR2 YYNGEE. As DNA, the CDR3 is TGTGCCAGCAGCGTAGGGGTCGGGGGGCCTAAAGATACGCAGTATTTT. It encodes CASSVGVGGPKDTQYF.

CDR3 residues: CASSLYTTGELFF. CDR3 nucleotides: TGCGCCAGCAGCTTGTACACGACCGGGGAGCTGTTTTTT. V gene TRBV5-1 combines with J gene TRBJ2-2; D not resolved. CDR3 length: 13 amino acids. Looked up from germline, CDR1 is SGHRS and CDR2 is YFSETQ. V was cut by 1 base and J by 5 bases, with 6 bases left in between.

This clone was detected a few times. The chain combines TRBV18 with TRBJ1-5; 9 bases fit TRBD1. The CDR3 length is 15 residues. Germline assignment: CDR1 KGHSH and CDR2 LQKENI. Trimming at V came to 3 bases and at J to 10 bases, leaving 10 bases not matched to a gene. The CDR3 nucleotides are TGTGCCAGCTCACCTTCCGGGACAGGGTTAATTCCCCAGCATTTT. Translated: CASSPSGTGLIPQHF.

The CDR3: CASSLRDRGLVQAEAFF. CDR3 sequence (DNA): TGCGCCAGCAGCTTACGGGACAGGGGGCTGGTCCAAGCTGAAGCTTTCTTT. The chain has TRBV5-1 and TRBJ1-1; 12 nucleotides align to TRBD1. Germline CDR1 is SGHRS and CDR2 is YFSETQ. The CDR3 totals 17 residues. The V gene end was trimmed by 2 bases and the J gene end by 6 bases; junction bases not matched to a gene: 11.

The rearrangement links TRBV18 to TRBJ2-7, with D tentatively TRBD1 (6 bases). The germline gives CDR1 KGHSH, CDR2 LQKENI. Between the trimmed V and J ends, which lost 0 bases and 1 base, there was a span of 10 bases. The CDR3 is 15 amino acids. This chain's CDR3 is CASSPPQGSSYEQYF. The DNA of the CDR3 is TGTGCCAGCTCACCACCGCAGGGGAGTTCCTACGAGCAGTACTTC. The full variable domain, its missing parts supplied by reference TRBV18 and TRBJ2-7, is NAGVMQNPRHLVRRRGQEARLRCSPMKGHSHVYWYRQLPEEGLKFMVYLQKENIIDESGMPKERFSAEFPKEGPSILRIQQVVRGDSAAYFCASSPPQGSSYEQYFGPGTRLTVT.

V gene TRBV7-2 combines with J gene TRBJ1-2; D is undetermined. Deletions cut 2 bases from V and 6 bases from J, with 4 bases between. This CDR3 is 11 amino acids long. Germline V gene sequence: CDR1 SGHTA, CDR2 FQGNSA. CDR3 sequence: CASSLYNGYTF. The DNA for the CDR3 is TGTGCCAGCAGCTTATATAATGGCTACACCTTC.

This clone was recorded once. The V call is TRBV6-2 or TRBV6-3, the J call TRBJ1-2; D may be TRBD1 (6 bases). CDR3 length: 13 amino acids. CDR1 and CDR2 (germline): MNHEY, SVGEGT. V gave up 5 bases and J gave up 5 bases, with 12 bases separating them. The CDR3 is CASSAGQIYGYTF. The CDR3 coding sequence is TGTGCCAGCAGTGCAGGACAGATATATGGCTACACCTTC.

J is TRBJ2-7 and V is TRBV6-5; 9 bases line up with TRBD2. Trimming at V came to 0 bases and at J to 3 bases, leaving 0 bases not matched to a gene. The CDR3 has 14 residues. The V gene's germline CDR1 is MNHEY and CDR2 SVGAGI. The CDR3 nucleotides read TGTGCCAGCAGTTACTCGACTAGCGGCTACGAGCAGTACTTC. Amino acid sequence: CASSYSTSGYEQYF.

This chain connects TRBV7-2 to TRBJ1-3, with 8 bases matching TRBD1. CDR3 length: 13 amino acids. V shed 5 bases, J shed 4 bases, and the junction held 1 base outside the gene matches. CDR1 and CDR2 (germline): SGHTA, FQGNSA. The CDR3 sequence: CASSRDRGNTIYF. CDR3 bases: TGTGCCAGCAGCCGGGACAGGGGAAACACCATATATTTT.

The chain employs TRBV29-1 and TRBJ2-6; no clear D gene. Germline assignment: CDR1 SQVTM and CDR2 ANQGSEA. The CDR3 sequence is 13 residues long. V was clipped by 4 bases and J by 2 bases, with 6 bases between them. CDR3 amino acids: CSVVEPGANVLTF. CDR3 sequence (DNA): TGCAGCGTTGTTGAGCCTGGGGCCAACGTCCTGACTTTC.

A note on this clone: Other DNA sequences within the sample encode an identical CDR3. The V call is TRBV6-6, the J call TRBJ2-7; a weak D match, TRBD2 (5 bases). The germline CDR1 and CDR2 sequences are MNHNY and SVGAGI (reference sequence). This CDR3 spans 12 amino acids. V shed 8 bases and J shed 4 bases, with 12 bases lying between them. The CDR3 coding sequence is TGTGCCAGCTCTAGAGGGTCTTACGAGCAGTACTTC. Amino acid sequence: CASSRGSYEQYF.

The chain is built from TRBV18 and TRBJ2-5, with D hard to call. V shed 4 bases and J shed 5 bases, with 17 bases lying between them. Germline V lookup: CDR1 KGHSH, CDR2 LQKENI. The CDR3 is 15 residues long. The CDR3, as DNA: TGTGCCAGCTCACGACTTCAGCGCGCCGGGGAGACCCAGTACTTC. Residues: CASSRLQRAGETQYF. Supplemented by reference TRBV18 and TRBJ2-5, the full variable domain reads NAGVMQNPRHLVRRRGQEARLRCSPMKGHSHVYWYRQLPEEGLKFMVYLQKENIIDESGMPKERFSAEFPKEGPSILRIQQVVRGDSAAYFCASSRLQRAGETQYFGPGTRLLVL.

The V and J genes are TRBV5-1 and TRBJ1-3; 9 positions match TRBD1. There are 16 residues in the CDR3. Germline-derived CDR1 and CDR2 are SGHRS and YFSETQ. V shed 2 bases and J 1 base; nucleotides not matched to a gene: 4. CDR3 nucleotide sequence: TGCGCCAGCAGCTTACAGGGGGCGCGTTCTGGAAACACCATATATTTT. Amino acid sequence: CASSLQGARSGNTIYF.

The chain is built from TRBV19 and TRBJ1-2; TRBD1 is a possible D gene (6 bases). The germline V gene has CDR1 LNHDA and CDR2 SQIVND (reference sequence). The length of the CDR3 is 15 residues. V was cut by 6 bases and J by 5 bases, with 19 bases left in between. This CDR3 is CASRKGRGGLYGYTF. The CDR3 DNA is TGTGCCAGTAGAAAGGGTCGGGGGGGCCTATATGGCTACACCTTC.

J is TRBJ1-5 and V is TRBV10-1; TRBD1 agrees at 8 bases. Germline-derived CDR1 and CDR2 are WNHNN and SYGVQD (reference sequence). The CDR3 is 14 residues long. V gave up 8 bases and J gave up 3 bases; unmatched junction bases: 6. CDR3 nucleotides: TGCGCCAGCCGTAAGACAGGGGACAATCAGCCCCAGCATTTT. Amino acids: CASRKTGDNQPQHF.

The chain links TRBV7-9 to TRBJ1-1; tentative D call: TRBD1 (6 bases). The CDR3 has 14 residues. Per germline, CDR1 SEHNR and CDR2 FQNEAQ (reference sequence). Trimming stripped 5 bases from V and 0 bases from J, with 10 bases between. CDR3 region: CASSPRTVNTEAFF. The CDR3, as DNA: TGTGCCAGCAGCCCCCGGACAGTGAACACTGAAGCTTTCTTT.

This chain joins TRBV28 and TRBJ1-6; 8 bases line up with TRBD1. Losses at the gene ends were 2 bases for V and 7 bases for J; bases not matched to a gene: 1. CDR1 is MDHEN, CDR2 SYDVKM, per germline. CDR3 size: 14 residues. CDR3 bases: TGTGCCAGCAGTTTACGACAGGGGAATTCACCCCTCCACTTT. It encodes CASSLRQGNSPLHF.

V and J are TRBV12-5 and TRBJ1-1; no clear D. V lost 3 bases and J 5 bases, leaving 4 bases between the germline ends. CDR1 and CDR2 from the germline V gene are LGHNT and FRNRAP. This CDR3 has 11 amino acids. The CDR3 sequence is CASGFRTEAFF. The CDR3 nucleotides are TGTGCTAGTGGTTTCCGTACTGAAGCTTTCTTT.

This clone has just one count. The J gene is TRBJ2-7, the V gene TRBV29-1; 15 positions agree with TRBD2. Per the germline V gene, CDR1 is SQVTM and CDR2 is ANQGSEA. The CDR3 sequence is 15 residues long. V shed 5 bases, J shed 1 base, and the junction held 3 bases outside the gene matches. The CDR3 loop reads CSVRTSGGVSYEQYF. CDR3 nucleotides: TGCAGCGTTCGGACTAGCGGGGGGGTATCCTACGAGCAGTACTTC.

The rearrangement uses TRBV19 and TRBJ2-2; D is undetermined. Germline CDR1 reads LNHDA; CDR2 reads SQIVND (reference sequence). Trimming left V 6 bases short and J 8 bases short, with 10 bases between. This CDR3 contains 12 residues. The CDR3 DNA sequence: TGTGCCAGTAGGCCTCAACGGGGGGAGCTGTTTTTT. Its protein product is CASRPQRGELFF.

This sequence joins TRBV28 and TRBJ1-1, with D unresolved. The germline V and J ends were trimmed by 7 bases and 1 base, with 16 bases remaining between them. The CDR3 consists of 15 residues. Germline V gene lookup returns CDR1 MDHEN and CDR2 SYDVKM. The CDR3 DNA reads TGTGCCAGCACCAGGCGGGGAAATAGGAACACTGAAGCTTTCTTT. Translated: CASTRRGNRNTEAFF. The full variable domain, with the rest looked up from reference TRBV28 and TRBJ1-1, is DVKVTQSSRYLVKRTGEKVFLECVQDMDHENMFWYRQDPGLGLRLIYFSYDVKMKEKGDIPEGYSVSREKKERFSLILESASTNQTSMYLCASTRRGNRNTEAFFGQGTRLTVV.

This clone was found once. CDR3 sequence reads: CASSILAVETQYF. In nucleotides, the CDR3 is TGTGCCAGTAGTATACTGGCGGTAGAGACCCAGTACTTC. V gene TRBV19 combines with J gene TRBJ2-5, with D unclear. This CDR3 has 13 residues. Germline CDR1 and CDR2: LNHDA and SQIVND (reference sequence). The V end lost 2 bases, the J end lost 4 bases, and 8 bases lay between the germline ends.

This rearrangement joins TRBV18 to TRBJ1-5; the D gene is possibly TRBD1 (6 bases). From germline, CDR1 is KGHSH and CDR2 LQKENI. The CDR3 loop spans 14 amino acids. Trimming cost V 2 bases and J 4 bases, with 9 bases left between them. CDR3 protein: CASSPGTSNQPQHF. The CDR3 nucleotides read TGTGCCAGCTCACCAGGGACATCGAATCAGCCCCAGCATTTT. Together with reference TRBV18 and TRBJ1-5, the CDR3 gives the full variable domain: NAGVMQNPRHLVRRRGQEARLRCSPMKGHSHVYWYRQLPEEGLKFMVYLQKENIIDESGMPKERFSAEFPKEGPSILRIQQVVRGDSAAYFCASSPGTSNQPQHFGDGTRLSIL.